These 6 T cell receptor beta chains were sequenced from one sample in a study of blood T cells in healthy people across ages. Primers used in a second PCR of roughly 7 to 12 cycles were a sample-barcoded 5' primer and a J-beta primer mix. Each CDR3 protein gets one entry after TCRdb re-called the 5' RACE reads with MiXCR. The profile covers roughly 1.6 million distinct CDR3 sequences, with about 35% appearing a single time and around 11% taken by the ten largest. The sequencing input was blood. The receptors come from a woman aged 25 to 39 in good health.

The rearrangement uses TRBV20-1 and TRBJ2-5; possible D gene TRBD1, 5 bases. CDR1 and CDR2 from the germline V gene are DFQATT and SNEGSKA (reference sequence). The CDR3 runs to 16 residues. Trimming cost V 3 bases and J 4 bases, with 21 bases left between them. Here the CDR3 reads CSASSGLISLGETQYF. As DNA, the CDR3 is TGCAGTGCTAGTTCAGGGTTGATTTCGTTGGGAGAGACCCAGTACTTC.

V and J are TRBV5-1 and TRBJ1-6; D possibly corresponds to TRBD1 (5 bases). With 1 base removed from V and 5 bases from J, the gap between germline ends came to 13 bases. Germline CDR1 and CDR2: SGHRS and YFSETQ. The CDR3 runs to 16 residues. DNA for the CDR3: TGCGCCAGCAGCTTGTCCAGGGTAGGCGATAATTCACCCCTCCACTTT. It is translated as CASSLSRVGDNSPLHF.

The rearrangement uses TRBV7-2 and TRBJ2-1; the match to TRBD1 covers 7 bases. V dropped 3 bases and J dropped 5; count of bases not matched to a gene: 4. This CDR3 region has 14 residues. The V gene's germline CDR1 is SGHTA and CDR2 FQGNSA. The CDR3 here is CASSLRGLNNEQFF. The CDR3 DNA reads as TGTGCCAGCAGCTTGAGGGGGCTTAACAATGAGCAGTTCTTC.

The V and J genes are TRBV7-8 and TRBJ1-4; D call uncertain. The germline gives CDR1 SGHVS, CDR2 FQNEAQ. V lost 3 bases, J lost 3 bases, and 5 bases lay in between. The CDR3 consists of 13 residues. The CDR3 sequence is CASSFPANEKLFF. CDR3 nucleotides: TGTGCCAGCAGCTTTCCGGCTAATGAAAAACTGTTTTTT.

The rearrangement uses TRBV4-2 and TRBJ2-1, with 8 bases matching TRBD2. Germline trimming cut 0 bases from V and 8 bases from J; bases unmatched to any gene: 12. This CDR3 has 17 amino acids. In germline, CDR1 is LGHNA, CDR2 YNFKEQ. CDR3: CASSQDRVAGRWHEQFF. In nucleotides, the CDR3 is TGTGCCAGCAGCCAAGATCGAGTAGCGGGAAGGTGGCATGAGCAGTTCTTC.

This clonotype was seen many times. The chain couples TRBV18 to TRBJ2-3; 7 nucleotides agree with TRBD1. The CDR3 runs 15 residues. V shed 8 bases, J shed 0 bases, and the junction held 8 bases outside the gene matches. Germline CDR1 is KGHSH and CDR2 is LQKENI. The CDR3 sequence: CASSSTGVSTDTQYF. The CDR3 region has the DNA TGTGCCAGCAGCTCCACAGGGGTGAGCACAGATACGCAGTATTTT.